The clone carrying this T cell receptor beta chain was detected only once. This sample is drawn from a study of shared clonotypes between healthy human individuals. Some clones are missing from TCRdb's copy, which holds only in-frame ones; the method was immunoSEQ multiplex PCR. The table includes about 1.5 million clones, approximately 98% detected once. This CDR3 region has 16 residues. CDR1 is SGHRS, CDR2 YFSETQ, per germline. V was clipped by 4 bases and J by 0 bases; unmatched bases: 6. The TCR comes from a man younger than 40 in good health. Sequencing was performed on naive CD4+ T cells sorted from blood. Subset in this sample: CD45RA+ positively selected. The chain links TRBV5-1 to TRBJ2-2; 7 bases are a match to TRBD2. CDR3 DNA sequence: TGCGCCAGCAGCAAAATGAGCGGGACGAACACCGGGGAGCTGTTTTTT. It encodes CASSKMSGTNTGELFF.